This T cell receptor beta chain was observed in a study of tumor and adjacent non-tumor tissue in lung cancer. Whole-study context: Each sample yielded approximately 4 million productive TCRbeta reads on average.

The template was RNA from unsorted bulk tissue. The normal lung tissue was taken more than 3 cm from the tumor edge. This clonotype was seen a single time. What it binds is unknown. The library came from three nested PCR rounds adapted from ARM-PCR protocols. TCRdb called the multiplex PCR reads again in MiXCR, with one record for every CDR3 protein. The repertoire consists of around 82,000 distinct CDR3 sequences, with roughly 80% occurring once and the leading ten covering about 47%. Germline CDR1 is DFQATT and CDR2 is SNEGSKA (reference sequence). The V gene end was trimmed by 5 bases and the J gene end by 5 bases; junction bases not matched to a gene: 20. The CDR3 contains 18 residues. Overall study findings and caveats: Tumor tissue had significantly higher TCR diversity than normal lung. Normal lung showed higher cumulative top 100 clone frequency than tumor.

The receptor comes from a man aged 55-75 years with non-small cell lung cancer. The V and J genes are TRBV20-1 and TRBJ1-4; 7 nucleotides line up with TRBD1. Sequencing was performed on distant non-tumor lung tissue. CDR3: CSAGTGQDLSRPNEKLFF. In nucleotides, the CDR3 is TGCAGTGCTGGGACCGGACAGGATTTATCGCGGCCAAATGAAAAACTGTTTTTT.